A single sample is the source of the 26 T cell receptor beta chains below, sequenced in a study of control samples from healthy donors and cancer patients. Libraries were prepared by immunoSEQ multiplex PCR; TCRdb keeps only in-frame clonotypes and omits some of them. The sample contains about 140,000 clones, approximately 90% of which appear only once. What was sequenced was blood. Every receptor here comes from a woman under 40 in good health.

This clone was counted once. The V and J genes are TRBV11-3 and TRBJ2-2; weak D call: TRBD2 (7 bases). Trimming removed 5 bases from V and 6 bases from J, with 19 bases in between. Germline V CDR1 and CDR2: SGHNT, YENEEA. CDR3 length equals 16 residues. CDR3 sequence (DNA): TGTGCCAGCAGCCACCGCGGCACAGGGAGGGCCGGGGAGCTGTTTTTT. It translates to CASSHRGTGRAGELFF.

The rearrangement links TRBV11-2 to TRBJ1-4; perhaps TRBD1 as D (6 bases). This CDR3 contains 14 residues. The germline CDR1 and CDR2 sequences are SGHAT and FQNNGV. V dropped 5 bases and J dropped 4 bases, with 11 bases sitting between them. CDR3 coding DNA: TGTGCCAGCAGCCTTGGACAGATTAATGAAAAACTGTTTTTT. Translated: CASSLGQINEKLFF.

The V gene is TRBV3-1 (or the pseudogene TRBV3-2), the J gene TRBJ2-6; D is unclear. V was pared by 9 bases and J by 0 bases, with 9 bases between. Germline V lookup: CDR1 LGHDT, CDR2 YNNKEL (reference sequence). This CDR3 is 14 amino acids long. CDR3 sequence: CASLSSSGANVLTF. The CDR3 DNA reads TGTGCCAGTCTCTCGAGCTCTGGGGCCAACGTCCTGACTTTC.

This clone was counted once. This chain connects TRBV25-1 to TRBJ1-1, with D unclear. The CDR3 sequence is 14 residues long. Germline V CDR1 and CDR2: MGHDK, SYGVNS. V shed 3 bases and J shed 5 bases, with 13 bases lying between them. The CDR3 loop reads CASSDPQTGTEAFF. CDR3 DNA sequence: TGTGCCAGCAGTGACCCACAAACCGGGACTGAAGCTTTCTTT.

This clone showed up just a few times. The chain is built from TRBV5-4 and TRBJ2-7; the D is unclear. The germline V gene encodes CDR1 SGHNT and CDR2 YYREEE (reference sequence). V dropped 2 bases and J dropped 2 bases, with 11 bases sitting between them. The length of the CDR3 is 14 residues. CDR3 in amino acids: CASSFVGGTYEQYF. Written as DNA, the CDR3 is TGTGCCAGCAGCTTTGTGGGTGGGACCTACGAGCAGTACTTC.

The chain joins TRBV19 to TRBJ1-2; 8 nucleotides align to TRBD1. V was pared by 7 bases and J by 4 bases, with 5 bases of the junction left unmatched. This CDR3 spans 13 amino acids. Germline CDR1 LNHDA, CDR2 SQIVND (reference sequence). DNA of the CDR3: TGTGCCAGTACCTCAGGGGGCAGCTATGGCTACACCTTC. This translates into CASTSGGSYGYTF.

The chain recombines TRBV11-1 with TRBJ1-1, with unresolved D. Germline lookup yields CDR1 SGHAT and CDR2 FQDESV (reference sequence). The V end was cut by 4 bases, the J end by 1 base, with 7 bases between. This CDR3 has 13 residues. CDR3 sequence: CASSSQPNTEAFF. The DNA of the CDR3 is TGTGCCAGCAGCTCCCAACCGAACACTGAAGCTTTCTTT.

This clone was seen just once. The chain couples TRBV2 to TRBJ1-1; 8 nucleotides match TRBD1. Germline loops: CDR1 SNHLY, CDR2 FYNNEI. The junction had 11 bases not matched to a gene; V was cut back by 4 bases and J by 4 bases. The CDR3 sequence is 16 residues long. CDR3 nucleotide sequence: TGTGCCAGCAGTGTTGGCAGGGGGCCGACCACCACTGAAGCTTTCTTT. Translation: CASSVGRGPTTTEAFF.

The chain combines TRBV19 with TRBJ1-4, with D possibly matching TRBD1 (5 bases). This CDR3 is 13 amino acids long. Between the trimmed V and J ends, which lost 7 bases and 7 bases, there was a span of 13 bases. Germline CDR1 LNHDA, CDR2 SQIVND (reference sequence). The CDR3 is CASNGGTSEKLFF. Here the CDR3 DNA reads TGTGCCAGTAACGGAGGGACGAGTGAAAAACTGTTTTTT.

The rearrangement uses TRBV19 and TRBJ1-4; 8 bases are shared with TRBD1. J was trimmed by 0 bases and V by 3 bases; bases with no gene match: 9. This CDR3 has 18 residues. Germline V gives CDR1 LNHDA, CDR2 SQIVND (reference sequence). The CDR3 DNA sequence: TGTGCCAGTAGTATGAGTGGACAGGGTGGCGCAACTAATGAAAAACTGTTTTTT. Protein sequence: CASSMSGQGGATNEKLFF.

The chain has TRBV5-1 and TRBJ2-5; D may match TRBD1 or TRBD2 (5 bases each). The CDR3 runs 16 residues. Germline CDR1 is SGHRS and CDR2 is YFSETQ. V shed 0 bases and J shed 0 bases, with 12 bases lying between them. This chain's CDR3 is CASSLVGGSYQETQYF. CDR3 nucleotides: TGCGCCAGCAGCTTGGTTGGGGGATCGTACCAAGAGACCCAGTACTTC. The full variable domain, in which reference TRBV5-1 and TRBJ2-5 provide the parts outside the CDR3, is KAGVTQTPRYLIKTRGQQVTLSCSPISGHRSVSWYQQTPGQGLQFLFEYFSETQRNKGNFPGRFSGRQFSNSRSEMNVSTLELGDSALYLCASSLVGGSYQETQYFGPGTRLLVL.

In its sample, this clone was seen once. The chain carries TRBV6-5 and TRBJ2-7; D is unclear. V lost 6 bases and J 3 bases, leaving 15 bases between the germline ends. CDR3 length: 14 residues. From germline, CDR1 is MNHEY and CDR2 SVGAGI. CDR3 protein: CASSSNPVLYEQYF. The CDR3, as DNA: TGTGCCAGCAGCTCCAACCCGGTCCTCTACGAGCAGTACTTC.

This chain uses TRBV11-1 with TRBJ2-2, with D maybe TRBD2 (8 bases). V was cut by 6 bases and J by 7 bases, with 21 bases left in between. CDR1 and CDR2 from the germline V gene are SGHAT and FQDESV (reference sequence). The CDR3 contains 16 residues. This CDR3 is CASRPGGTVKIGELFF. CDR3 bases: TGTGCCAGCAGACCGGGAGGGACAGTAAAAATCGGGGAGCTGTTTTTT.

This sequence joins TRBV30 and TRBJ2-7, with a tentative D call TRBD1 (5 bases). The CDR3 extends over 15 amino acids. Per germline, CDR1 GTSNPN and CDR2 SVGIG (reference sequence). Trimming took 1 base from V and 2 from J, leaving 15 bases between them. CDR3 sequence reads: CAWSEGLGRAYEQYF. The DNA of the CDR3 is TGTGCCTGGAGTGAGGGTTTGGGCAGGGCCTACGAGCAGTACTTC.

This chain links TRBV2 with TRBJ1-4; TRBD1 matches 9 bases. The CDR3 is 14 residues long. V lost 6 bases to trimming and J lost 8 bases; unmatched junction nucleotides: 7. In germline, CDR1 is SNHLY, CDR2 FYNNEI. The CDR3 here is CASSRQGGREKLFF. CDR3 in DNA: TGTGCCAGCAGCCGACAGGGGGGCAGGGAAAAACTGTTTTTT.

The genes are TRBV5-6 and TRBJ2-1; D gene ambiguous. Looked up from germline, CDR1 is SGHDT and CDR2 is YYEEEE. The CDR3 has 14 amino acids. With 0 bases removed from V and 11 bases from J, the gap between germline ends came to 15 bases. CDR3 in DNA: TGTGCCAGCAGCTTGGAGATTATCGGACCGAAGCAGTTCTTC. Translation gives CASSLEIIGPKQFF. The variable domain in full, with the rest retrieved from reference TRBV5-6 and TRBJ2-1, is DAGVTQSPTHLIKTRGQQVTLRCSPKSGHDTVSWYQQALGQGPQFIFQYYEEEERQRGNFPDRFSGHQFPNYSSELNVNALLLGDSALYLCASSLEIIGPKQFFGPGTRLTVL.

The chain has TRBV11-1 and TRBJ2-2, with 7 bases lining up with TRBD1. The V and J ends lost 6 bases and 5 bases, in that order; junction bases with no gene match: 3. The CDR3 sequence is 13 residues long. Germline V gene sequence: CDR1 SGHAT, CDR2 FQDESV (reference sequence). CDR3 amino acids: CASRTGWTGELFF. The CDR3 bases are TGTGCCAGCAGGACAGGGTGGACCGGGGAGCTGTTTTTT.

This clone was counted once. The chain combines TRBV7-9 with TRBJ1-2, with a possible D match to TRBD1 (5 bases). CDR3 length equals 14 residues. The germline CDR1 and CDR2 sequences are SEHNR and FQNEAQ (reference sequence). Trimming pared 2 bases from V and 6 bases from J, leaving 13 bases between. The CDR3: CASSLSRGEDGYTF. The CDR3, as DNA: TGTGCCAGCAGCTTATCACGGGGCGAGGATGGCTACACCTTC.

CDR3 residues: CASSTPFVGEKLFF. For the CDR3, the DNA is TGTGCCAGCAGTACGCCTTTTGTGGGAGAAAAACTGTTTTTT. The chain carries TRBV28 and TRBJ1-4; no clear D gene. Germline V gene lookup returns CDR1 MDHEN and CDR2 SYDVKM. The CDR3 length is 14 residues. Trimming removed 5 bases from V and 8 bases from J, with 15 bases in between.

The J gene is TRBJ1-1, the V gene TRBV30; D not resolved. Per the germline V gene, CDR1 is GTSNPN and CDR2 is SVGIG (reference sequence). Trimming left V 0 bases short and J 6 bases short, with 11 bases between. This CDR3 comprises 13 residues. CDR3 coding DNA: TGTGCCTGGAGTGTATCGGGGTTCCCTGAAGCTTTCTTT. It translates to CAWSVSGFPEAFF.

The CDR3 region is CASSKKQGKENTIYF. CDR3 coding DNA: TGTGCCAGTAGTAAGAAGCAGGGCAAGGAAAACACCATATATTTT. The rearrangement uses TRBV19 and TRBJ1-3, with a possible D match to TRBD1 (5 bases). This CDR3 comprises 15 residues. Trimming took off 4 bases at V and 6 bases at J, with 16 bases between the two ends. Germline CDR1 and CDR2: LNHDA and SQIVND (reference sequence).

V and J are TRBV5-4 and TRBJ2-5; D unclear. CDR1 and CDR2 (germline): SGHNT, YYREEE (reference sequence). The V and J ends lost 3 bases and 1 base respectively, with 16 bases between them. CDR3 length: 16 residues. The CDR3 protein is CASSSTKDRSQETQYF. In DNA form, the CDR3 reads TGTGCCAGCAGCTCTACGAAGGACCGAAGCCAAGAGACCCAGTACTTC.

CDR3 in amino acids: CASAYSGTGGSEAFF. The CDR3 region has the DNA TGCGCCAGCGCTTATTCCGGGACAGGGGGCTCTGAAGCTTTCTTT. The chain has TRBV23-1 and TRBJ1-1, with TRBD1 matching 12 bases. TRBV23-1 is given ORF status, its function remaining uncertain. The CDR3 sequence is 15 residues long. Trimming cost V 8 bases and J 6 bases; bases outside gene matches: 10.

The chain carries TRBV10-2 and TRBJ1-5; no clear D gene. The germline CDR1 and CDR2 sequences are WSHSY and SAAADI. The CDR3 loop spans 15 amino acids. With 3 bases removed from V and 5 bases from J, the gap between germline ends came to 14 bases. CDR3 sequence: CASSESGRFDQPQHF. CDR3 sequence (DNA): TGCGCCAGCAGTGAATCGGGAAGGTTCGATCAGCCCCAGCATTTT.

The V gene is TRBV4-1, the J gene TRBJ1-1; the D gene is possibly TRBD1 (5 bases). Germline CDR1 and CDR2: MGHRA and YSYEKL. The CDR3 length is 14 residues. V dropped 7 bases and J dropped 0 bases, with 12 bases sitting between them. The CDR3 bases are TGCGCCAGCATGGGACGGACCATGAACACTGAAGCTTTCTTT. Its translation: CASMGRTMNTEAFF.

The J gene is TRBJ1-5, the V gene TRBV2, with D possibly being TRBD1 (5 bases). CDR1 and CDR2 (germline): SNHLY, FYNNEI. CDR3 length equals 16 residues. V lost 4 bases, J lost 2 bases, and 15 bases lay in between. The CDR3 sequence is CASSVMGGLGNQPQHF. CDR3 DNA: TGTGCCAGCAGTGTTATGGGGGGTCTAGGCAATCAGCCCCAGCATTTT.